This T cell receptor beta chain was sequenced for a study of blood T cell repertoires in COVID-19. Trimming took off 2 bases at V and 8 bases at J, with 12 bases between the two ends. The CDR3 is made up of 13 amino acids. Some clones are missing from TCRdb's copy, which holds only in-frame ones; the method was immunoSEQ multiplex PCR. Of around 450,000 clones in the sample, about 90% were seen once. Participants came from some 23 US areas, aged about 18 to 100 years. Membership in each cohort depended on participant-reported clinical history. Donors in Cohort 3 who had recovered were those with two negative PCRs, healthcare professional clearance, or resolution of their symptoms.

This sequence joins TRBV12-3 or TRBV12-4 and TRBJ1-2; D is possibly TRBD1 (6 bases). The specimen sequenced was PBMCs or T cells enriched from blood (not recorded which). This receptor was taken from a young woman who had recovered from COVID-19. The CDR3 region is CASSLRVDRGYTF. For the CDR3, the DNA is TGTGCCAGCAGTTTAAGGGTAGACAGGGGCTACACCTTC.